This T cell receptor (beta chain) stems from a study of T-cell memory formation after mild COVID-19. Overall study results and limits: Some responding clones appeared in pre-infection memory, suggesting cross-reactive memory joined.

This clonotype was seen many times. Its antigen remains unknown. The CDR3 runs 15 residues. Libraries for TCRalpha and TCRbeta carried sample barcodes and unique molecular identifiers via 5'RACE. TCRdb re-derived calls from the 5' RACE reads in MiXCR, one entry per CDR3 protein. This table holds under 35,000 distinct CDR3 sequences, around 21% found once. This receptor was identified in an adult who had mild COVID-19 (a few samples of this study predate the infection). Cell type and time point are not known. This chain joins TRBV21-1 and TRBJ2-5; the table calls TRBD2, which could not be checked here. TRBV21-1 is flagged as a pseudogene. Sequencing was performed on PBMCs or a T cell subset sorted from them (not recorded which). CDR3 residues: CASSKTSGGQETQYF. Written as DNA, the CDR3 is TGTGCCAGCAGCAAAACTAGCGGGGGGCAAGAGACCCAGTACTTC.